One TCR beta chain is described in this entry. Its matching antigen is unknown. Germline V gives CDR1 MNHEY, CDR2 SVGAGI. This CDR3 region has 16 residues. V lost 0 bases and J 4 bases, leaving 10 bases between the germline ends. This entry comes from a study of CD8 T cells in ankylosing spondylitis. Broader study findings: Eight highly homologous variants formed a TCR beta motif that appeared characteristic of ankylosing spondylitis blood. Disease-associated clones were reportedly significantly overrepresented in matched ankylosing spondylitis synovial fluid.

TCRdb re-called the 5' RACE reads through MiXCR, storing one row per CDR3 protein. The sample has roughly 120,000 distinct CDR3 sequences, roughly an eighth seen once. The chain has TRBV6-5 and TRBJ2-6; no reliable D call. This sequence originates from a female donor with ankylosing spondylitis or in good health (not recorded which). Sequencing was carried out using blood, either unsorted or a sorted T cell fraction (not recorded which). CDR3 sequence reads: CASSYSPRGGANVLTF. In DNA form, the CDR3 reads TGTGCCAGCAGTTACTCCCCCCGAGGAGGGGCCAACGTCCTGACTTTC.